This T cell receptor (beta chain) comes out of a study of cytomegalovirus exposure and HLA in healthy donors. Study-wide findings and caveats: Compared with the approximately 700-donor mean, an Asian-associated ancestry cluster reportedly had fewer N-insertions, according to a later analysis. Cytomegalovirus-associated status was assigned to about 180 TCR beta chains. Sequencing depth roughly uniform across donors was assumed in presence/absence analyses.

As for this clone: The target antigen is unknown.

This CDR3 spans 15 amino acids. Germline CDR1 is SEHNR and CDR2 is FQNEAQ (reference sequence). The V end lost 5 bases, the J end lost 4 bases, and 17 bases lay between the germline ends. The PCR made use of 60 Vbeta and 13 Jbeta primers. Clones were sequenced by immunoSEQ multiplex PCR, and TCRdb holds only the in-frame ones, with some missing. The data hold about 160,000 clones, with about 77% observed a single time. At sampling all donors were nominally healthy, likely with unrecorded immune exposures. The chain carries TRBV7-9 and TRBJ1-1; D is possibly TRBD1 (6 bases). The TCR was taken from a woman between 40 and 50 years old in good health and CMV-seropositive. The sample was PBMCs. The CDR3 here is CASSPPGQLVTEAFF. In DNA form, the CDR3 reads TGTGCCAGCAGCCCTCCCGGACAGCTAGTCACTGAAGCTTTCTTT.